What follows are 11 T cell receptor beta chains derived from one specimen sequenced in a study of T cells after yellow fever vaccination. MiXCR, run by TCRdb on the 5' RACE reads, gives a single entry per CDR3 protein. The sample comprises hundreds of thousands of distinct CDR3 sequences, 7.5% to 9% of which are singletons, and roughly 18% rests with the top ten. The input for sequencing was PBMCs, taken on the day of the first yellow fever vaccination. All receptors derive from a man younger than 35 who received the YFV17D yellow fever vaccine.

This clonotype was counted many times. The chain is built from TRBV5-4 and TRBJ2-1, with D tentatively TRBD1 (5 bases). CDR1 is SGHNT, CDR2 YYREEE, per germline (reference sequence). Trimming removed 4 bases at V and 0 bases at J, with 11 bases between. The CDR3 has 15 residues. The CDR3 DNA follows: TGTGCCAGCAGCCTGACAGCCAGCTCCTACAATGAGCAGTTCTTC. Its translation: CASSLTASSYNEQFF. The full variable domain, in which reference TRBV5-4 and TRBJ2-1 provide the parts outside the CDR3, is ETGVTQSPTHLIKTRGQQVTLRCSSQSGHNTVSWYQQALGQGPQFIFQYYREEENGRGNFPPRFSGLQFPNYSSELNVNALELDDSALYLCASSLTASSYNEQFFGPGTRLTVL.

The CDR3 DNA reads as TGTGCCAGCAGTGGTGGGGACAGGGCGCCCACTGAGCAGTTCTTC. It codes for CASSGGDRAPTEQFF. This sequence joins TRBV25-1 and TRBJ2-1, with 9 bases aligning to TRBD1. Germline V CDR1 and CDR2: MGHDK, SYGVNS. The trim removed 4 bases at V and 9 bases at J, leaving 10 bases unmatched. This CDR3 has 15 amino acids.

This clonotype was picked up a small number of times. The V gene is TRBV2, the J gene TRBJ2-7; D gene ambiguous. V was clipped by 5 bases and J by 9 bases, with 8 bases between them. Germline CDR1 SNHLY, CDR2 FYNNEI. This CDR3 region has 10 residues. CDR3 DNA sequence: TGTGCCAGCAGTTGGGGTCGGCAGTACGTC. This codes for CASSWGRQYV.

The V and J genes are TRBV7-6 and TRBJ1-6, with 9 bases matching TRBD1. With V trimmed by 0 bases and J by 13 bases, 4 bases remained unmatched. CDR3 size: 14 residues. The germline V gene has CDR1 SGHVS and CDR2 FNYEAQ. The CDR3 sequence: CASSLAGQGSPLHF. The DNA for the CDR3 is TGTGCCAGCAGCTTAGCGGGACAGGGAAGTCCCCTCCACTTT.

This clonotype was found a few times. This rearrangement joins TRBV6-5 to TRBJ1-1; D is ambiguous. The V gene lost 0 bases and the J gene lost 1 base, with 9 bases spanning the gap. CDR1 is MNHEY, CDR2 SVGAGI, per germline. The CDR3 runs to 15 residues. DNA of the CDR3: TGTGCCAGCAGTTACTCGAAAGCAGGGAACACTGAAGCTTTCTTT. This sequence encodes CASSYSKAGNTEAFF.

The rearrangement links TRBV5-1 to TRBJ2-5; 8 bases agree with TRBD1. CDR1 SGHRS and CDR2 YFSETQ come from the germline V gene. The CDR3 spans 14 residues. Unmatched junction bases numbered 5, after V lost 2 bases and J lost 5 bases. The chain's CDR3 is CASSFQTGEETQYF. As DNA, the CDR3 is TGCGCCAGCAGCTTCCAGACAGGGGAGGAGACCCAGTACTTC.

About this clonotype: One base away lies a much larger clone, so this may be a sequencing read error. This is likely a read error, given that the CDR3 carries no conserved phenylalanine or tryptophan at its end. The chain joins TRBV9 to TRBJ2-5; tentative D call: TRBD2 (6 bases). The CDR3 is 16 amino acids. CDR1 SGDLS and CDR2 YYNGEE come from the germline V gene. The V end lost 0 bases, the J end lost 1 base, and 13 bases lay between the germline ends. The CDR3 coding sequence is TGTGCCAGCAGCGTAGGGGGGGTTCCGGGCCAAGAGACCCAGTACTCC. It translates to CASSVGGVPGQETQYS.

In its sample, this clonotype was seen a few times. This rearrangement joins TRBV7-8 to TRBJ2-2; TRBD2 matches at 7 bases. The CDR3 contains 17 residues. The V segment lost 5 bases and the J segment 3 bases; nucleotides outside the gene matches: 12. The germline gives CDR1 SGHVS, CDR2 FQNEAQ. CDR3 residues: CASSLWVQREDTGELFF. The CDR3 coding sequence is TGTGCCAGCAGCCTCTGGGTCCAGCGGGAAGACACCGGGGAGCTGTTTTTT.

The genes are TRBV14 and TRBJ1-5, with D possibly matching TRBD1 (6 bases). The germline gives CDR1 SGHDN, CDR2 FVKESK. Trimming cost V 4 bases and J 0 bases, with 13 bases left between them. There are 16 residues in the CDR3. CDR3 bases: TGTGCCAGCAGCCCTAAGGGGGGGGGTAGCAATCAGCCCCAGCATTTT. The encoded protein is CASSPKGGGSNQPQHF.

This clonotype was recorded a few times. The chain uses TRBV7-9 and TRBJ1-5; D unclear. CDR1 is SEHNR and CDR2 is FQNEAQ in the germline V gene (reference sequence). Trimming cost V 5 bases and J 0 bases, with 11 bases left between them. The CDR3 loop spans 15 amino acids. In DNA form, the CDR3 reads TGTGCCAGCAGCCTAGACGAAACTAGCAATCAGCCCCAGCATTTT. This sequence encodes CASSLDETSNQPQHF.

Ten or more counts support this clonotype. Here the CDR3 reads CASKDPPRRINTGELFF. As DNA, the CDR3 is TGTGCCAGCAAGGACCCCCCGCGGCGAATCAACACCGGGGAGCTGTTTTTT. V and J are TRBV6-2 or TRBV6-3 and TRBJ2-2; D unclear. The CDR3 is made up of 17 amino acids. Germline assignment: CDR1 MNHEY and CDR2 SVGEGT. Trimming stripped 7 bases from V and 2 bases from J, with 20 bases between.